This T cell receptor beta chain was retrieved from a study of T cells after yellow fever vaccination. TCRdb itself ran the 5' RACE reads through MiXCR, one entry per CDR3 protein. Of 550,000 to 750,000 distinct CDR3 sequences listed, approximately 12% are singletons. This clonotype occurred a few times. The CDR3 length is 16 residues. This sequence originates from a man in his thirties or forties who received the YFV17D yellow fever vaccine. Sequenced here: PBMCs, sampled on the day of the yellow fever booster vaccination. The chain links TRBV21-1 to TRBJ2-7; TRBD2, the D gene given by the table, was not confirmed from the DNA. TRBV21-1 is a listed pseudogene. The CDR3 DNA reads TGTGCCAGCAGCCGAAGCCAGAGGACTATCCACTACGAGCAGTACTTC. As protein: CASSRSQRTIHYEQYF.